This T cell receptor (beta chain) was documented in a study of T cells in Graves' hyperthyroidism and ophthalmopathy. This clonotype was detected ten times or more. RNA transcripts were the template for amplifying TCR beta CDR3 regions. Carried out on the TCR CDR3, a first-round RT-PCR used the HTBI primer set. MiXCR, run by TCRdb on the multiplex PCR reads, gives a single entry per CDR3 protein. The repertoire holds 650,000 to 700,000 distinct CDR3 sequences, with 15% to 20% as singletons. The material sequenced was blood. This TCR was sampled from a middle-aged man with Graves' hyperthyroidism.

The CDR3 bases are TGTGCCAGCAGCTCGAATGACGAGCAGTACTTC. This codes for CASSSNDEQYF. The genes are TRBV7-9 and TRBJ2-7, with D unclear. V lost 4 bases, J lost 5 bases, and 6 bases lay in between. Germline V lookup: CDR1 SEHNR, CDR2 FQNEAQ (reference sequence). The CDR3 is 11 amino acids.